This T cell receptor beta chain was retrieved from a study of neurological immune-mediated disorders. The V gene lost 5 bases and the J gene lost 3 bases, with 14 bases spanning the gap. Germline V gives CDR1 ENHRY, CDR2 SYGVKD. CDR3 length: 14 amino acids. The cDNA was synthesized by means of template-switch 5'RACE, which was carried out with 10-nucleotide random UMIs. The authors obtained over 180 million TCR-beta sequences from 15-18 subjects per sequencing run. TCRdb recomputed calls from the 5' RACE reads with MiXCR, one row per CDR3 protein. The sample has roughly 57,000 distinct CDR3 sequences, roughly 7.7% seen once; the top ten hold under 2.5%. Time point defined: longitudinal time-point 3.

This TCR was sampled from a woman aged 40 to 49 in good health. The sample taken for sequencing was PBMCs. The chain has TRBV10-3 and TRBJ2-7; D call uncertain. The CDR3 nucleotides are TGTGCCATCAGTCCTTCCGTGGGGTTCTACGAGCAGTACTTC. Protein product: CAISPSVGFYEQYF.